This is a list of T cell receptor beta chains from one sample in a study of shared clonotypes between healthy human individuals. Here immunoSEQ multiplex PCR was the method, and the copy in TCRdb shows in-frame clones only, minus some. The sample shows 2,500,000 or so clones, roughly 93% of them seen only once. Sequenced material: naive CD4+ T cells from PBMCs. Receptors originate from a man between 18 and 29 years old in good health. Some clones in this sample may be carry-over from other donors' samples. The CDR3 runs from the conserved cysteine through the conserved F or W. D genes are given only for firm matches.

len,d_gene,j_gene,v_gene,CDR3aa,CDR3nt
13,TRBD2,TRBJ2-3,TRBV29-1,CSVETSGTDTQYF,TGCAGCGTTGAGACTAGCGGTACAGATACGCAGTATTTT
16,NA,TRBJ2-2,TRBV13,CASSLRRRSNTGELFF,TGTGCCAGCAGCCTACGACGTCGATCGAACACCGGGGAGCTGTTTTTT
16,NA,TRBJ1-4,TRBV2,CASTLPVGPMQEKLFF,TGTGCCAGCACACTCCCAGTGGGTCCAATGCAGGAAAAACTGTTTTTT
15,TRBD2,TRBJ2-2,TRBV11-2,CASSLRASGSGELFF,TGTGCCAGCAGCTTAAGGGCTAGCGGTAGCGGGGAGCTGTTTTTT
15,NA,TRBJ2-3,TRBV14,CASSRQSVRTDTQYF,TGTGCCAGCAGTCGACAGTCTGTACGCACAGATACGCAGTATTTT
19,TRBD2,TRBJ2-1,TRBV19,CASSGRLAGVVGEQFEQFF,TGTGCCAGTAGTGGTAGACTAGCGGGAGTTGTGGGGGAACAATTTGAGCAGTTCTTC
16,TRBD2,TRBJ2-1,TRBV12-5,CASGRGLAGTTDEQFF,TGTGCTAGTGGTCGGGGACTAGCGGGAACGACGGATGAGCAGTTCTTC
22,NA,TRBJ1-1,TRBV12-5,CASGLVLGQGAIKSQGKTEAFF,TGTGCTAGTGGTTTGGTACTTGGGCAGGGCGCGATTAAGAGTCAGGGCAAGACTGAAGCTTTCTTT
13,NA,TRBJ1-4,TRBV5-1,CASSFTGFEKLFF,TGCGCCAGCAGCTTCACAGGTTTCGAAAAACTGTTTTTT
13,NA,TRBJ1-1,TRBV11-2,CASSFPGNTEAFF,TGTGCCAGCAGTTTCCCAGGGAACACTGAAGCTTTCTTT
14,NA,TRBJ2-5,TRBV5-1,CASSLASFQETQYF,TGCGCCAGCAGCCTAGCTAGCTTCCAAGAGACCCAGTACTTC
18,NA,TRBJ2-1,TRBV14,CASSQDKVWEESTVEQFF,TGTGCCAGCAGCCAAGATAAGGTGTGGGAGGAGTCGACGGTGGAGCAGTTCTTC
14,NA,TRBJ2-7,TRBV7-9,CASSSDGSAYEQYF,TGTGCCAGCAGCTCGGACGGGAGTGCCTACGAGCAGTACTTC
15,TRBD1,TRBJ2-1,TRBV7-9,CASSSPGTGENEQFF,TGTGCCAGCAGTTCTCCCGGGACAGGGGAAAATGAGCAGTTCTTC
16,TRBD2,TRBJ2-7,TRBV5-1,CASSPTGTSDSYEQYF,TGCGCCAGCAGCCCCACCGGGACTAGCGACTCCTACGAGCAGTACTTC